This TCR beta chain was obtained from a study of cytomegalovirus exposure and HLA in healthy donors. In the study overall: HLA-typed donors were the source of 83 million or so unique TCRs held in an early data release. General observations from the study: A later analysis linked a missense DCLRE1C variant to TCR beta V- and J-gene trimming. TCR beta sequences reportedly predicted the HLA-A and HLA-B alleles of most subjects accurately.

Primers included in the PCR were 60 Vbeta and 13 Jbeta primers. Per the study methods: An analysis that came later counted 80 million or so unique TCR beta chains, approximately 12 million shared. The method was immunoSEQ multiplex PCR; TCRdb's version includes in-frame clones alone and lacks a portion of them. V and J calls and clone size are as listed in that table; D and trimming were resolved from the DNA. The sample lists a few hundred thousand clones, over 75% occurring once. J was trimmed by 3 bases and V by 7 bases; bases with no gene match: 5. CDR1 and CDR2 from the germline V gene are MNHEY and SMNVEV (reference sequence). The CDR3 is 15 residues long. Comment on this clone: What it recognizes is unknown.

The TCR was taken from a girl aged 2-10 years in good health and CMV-seronegative. Sample: PBMCs. The V gene is TRBV27, the J gene TRBJ2-2, with TRBD1 identical over 10 bases. The CDR3 reads CASIPGQGYTGELFF. Written as DNA, the CDR3 is TGTGCCAGCATTCCGGGACAGGGGTACACCGGGGAGCTGTTTTTT.